This T cell receptor (beta chain) was captured in a study of blood T cell repertoires in COVID-19. The V gene's germline CDR1 is LNHDA and CDR2 SQIVND (reference sequence). This CDR3 has 13 residues. V shed 7 bases and J shed 2 bases, with 11 bases lying between them. This clone has a handful of counts. The repertoire was sequenced with immunoSEQ multiplex PCR; TCRdb's copy has only in-frame clones and lacks some. This table holds 200,000 or so clones, about 82% found once. The receptor was isolated from a woman in her twenties or thirties with acute or convalescent COVID-19. Sequenced: peripheral blood. The chain couples TRBV19 to TRBJ1-2, with TRBD1 as a possible D gene (6 bases). The CDR3 nucleotides read TGTGCCAGTACCTATACAGGGAACTATGGCTACACCTTC. Protein sequence: CASTYTGNYGYTF.